This is a list of T cell receptor beta chains from one sample in a study of shared clonotypes between healthy human individuals. Clones were sequenced by immunoSEQ multiplex PCR, and TCRdb holds only the in-frame ones, with some missing. The sample includes over 1.4 million clones, roughly 95% of them seen just once. The specimen sequenced was naive CD4+ T cells sorted from blood. The source is a man aged 25 to 40 in good health. CDR3s include the opening cysteine and the closing phenylalanine or tryptophan. The D gene is left open where the match is weak. Expanded clones get a size class; other rows say once, few or many, or leave the size out.

j_gene: TRBJ2-7
v_gene: TRBV5-5
abundance: -
d_gene: -
len: 13
CDR3aa: CASSLAGAQEQYF
CDR3nt: TGTGCCAGCAGCTTGGCTGGGGCGCAGGAGCAGTACTTC

j_gene: TRBJ2-2
v_gene: TRBV18
abundance: -
d_gene: -
len: 16
CDR3aa: CASSPRGAVNTGELFF
CDR3nt: TGTGCCAGCTCACCGCGAGGCGCTGTTAACACCGGGGAGCTGTTTTTT

j_gene: TRBJ2-1
v_gene: TRBV4-2
abundance: -
d_gene: TRBD2
len: 19
CDR3aa: CASSQEGTSGRSSYNEQFF
CDR3nt: TGTGCCAGCAGCCAAGAGGGGACTAGCGGGCGTAGCTCCTACAATGAGCAGTTCTTC

j_gene: TRBJ2-5
v_gene: TRBV7-9
abundance: -
d_gene: TRBD2
len: 17
CDR3aa: CASSMRLAGSLSETQYF
CDR3nt: TGTGCCAGCAGCATGCGACTAGCGGGGAGTTTAAGCGAGACCCAGTACTTC

j_gene: TRBJ1-1
v_gene: TRBV28
abundance: -
d_gene: -
len: 15
CDR3aa: CASSLWFSENTEAFF
CDR3nt: TGTGCCAGCAGTTTATGGTTTTCAGAGAACACTGAAGCTTTCTTT

j_gene: TRBJ1-1
v_gene: TRBV14
abundance: -
d_gene: TRBD1
len: 13
CDR3aa: CASSRNRDSEAFF
CDR3nt: TGTGCCAGCAGCCGGAACCGGGACAGCGAAGCTTTCTTT

j_gene: TRBJ2-7
v_gene: TRBV6-5
abundance: -
d_gene: TRBD2
len: 15
CDR3aa: CASSYRSSGRAEQYF
CDR3nt: TGTGCCAGCAGTTACCGATCTAGCGGGAGGGCCGAGCAGTACTTC

j_gene: TRBJ1-3
v_gene: TRBV2
abundance: -
d_gene: -
len: 15
CDR3aa: CASRRGGAAGNTIYF
CDR3nt: TGTGCCAGCAGACGTGGGGGAGCGGCTGGAAACACCATATATTTT

j_gene: TRBJ2-5
v_gene: TRBV13
abundance: -
d_gene: TRBD2
len: 15
CDR3aa: CASGRLAGGSETQYF
CDR3nt: TGTGCCAGCGGACGACTAGCGGGAGGTTCCGAGACCCAGTACTTC

j_gene: TRBJ2-7
v_gene: TRBV2
abundance: -
d_gene: TRBD2
len: 13
CDR3aa: CASTGLASYEQYF
CDR3nt: TGTGCCAGCACTGGACTAGCATCCTACGAGCAGTACTTC

j_gene: TRBJ1-2
v_gene: TRBV19
abundance: -
d_gene: TRBD1
len: 13
CDR3aa: CASSDTGQGDYTF
CDR3nt: TGTGCCAGTAGTGACACAGGACAGGGGGACTACACCTTC

j_gene: TRBJ2-7
v_gene: TRBV6-1
abundance: once
d_gene: TRBD2
len: 15
CDR3aa: CATLFSGSQPYEQYF
CDR3nt: TGTGCCACCCTCTTTAGCGGGAGTCAACCCTACGAGCAGTACTTC

j_gene: TRBJ2-1
v_gene: TRBV7-8
abundance: -
d_gene: -
len: 15
CDR3aa: CASSLIGGSYNEQFF
CDR3nt: TGTGCCAGCAGCTTAATAGGGGGCTCCTACAATGAGCAGTTCTTC

j_gene: TRBJ2-5
v_gene: TRBV28
abundance: -
d_gene: -
len: 14
CDR3aa: CASSLRRIQETQYF
CDR3nt: TGTGCCAGCAGTTTACGGCGGATACAAGAGACCCAGTACTTC

j_gene: TRBJ2-7
v_gene: TRBV7-8
abundance: -
d_gene: -
len: 18
CDR3aa: CASSLAARLGGNGYEQYF
CDR3nt: TGTGCCAGCAGCTTAGCTGCCAGGTTAGGAGGGAATGGCTACGAGCAGTACTTC

j_gene: TRBJ1-2
v_gene: TRBV18
abundance: -
d_gene: TRBD1
len: 15
CDR3aa: CASSVRGQENYGYTF
CDR3nt: TGTGCCAGCTCAGTACGAGGACAGGAAAACTATGGCTACACCTTC

j_gene: TRBJ2-1
v_gene: TRBV9
abundance: -
d_gene: TRBD2
len: 16
CDR3aa: CASSSSAGTSAPEQFF
CDR3nt: TGTGCCAGCAGCAGCAGCGCCGGCACTAGCGCCCCCGAGCAGTTCTTC

j_gene: TRBJ2-3
v_gene: TRBV27
abundance: -
d_gene: TRBD2
len: 20
CDR3aa: CASRVRGATSGRGGTDTQYF
CDR3nt: TGTGCCAGCCGAGTTCGCGGGGCGACTAGCGGGAGGGGCGGCACAGATACGCAGTATTTT

j_gene: TRBJ2-5
v_gene: TRBV2
abundance: -
d_gene: -
len: 12
CDR3aa: CASNSYGETQYF
CDR3nt: TGTGCCAGCAACTCTTATGGGGAGACCCAGTACTTC

j_gene: TRBJ2-3
v_gene: TRBV5-6
abundance: -
d_gene: -
len: 11
CDR3aa: CASGNTDTQYF
CDR3nt: TGTGCCAGTGGAAACACAGATACGCAGTATTTT

j_gene: TRBJ2-1
v_gene: TRBV7-2
abundance: -
d_gene: -
len: 15
CDR3aa: CASSLASGGALYQFF
CDR3nt: TGTGCCAGCAGCTTAGCTAGCGGTGGTGCCCTCTACCAGTTCTTC

j_gene: TRBJ2-1
v_gene: TRBV10-1
abundance: -
d_gene: -
len: 16
CDR3aa: CASSESKGTDNNEQFF
CDR3nt: TGCGCCAGCAGTGAGTCGAAGGGGACGGATAACAATGAGCAGTTCTTC

j_gene: TRBJ2-2
v_gene: TRBV19
abundance: -
d_gene: TRBD2
len: 17
CDR3aa: CASSSQLAGGPLGELFF
CDR3nt: TGTGCCAGTAGTTCCCAGCTAGCGGGAGGGCCCTTAGGGGAGCTGTTTTTT

j_gene: TRBJ1-1
v_gene: TRBV27
abundance: -
d_gene: TRBD1
len: 16
CDR3aa: CASSFIWTGQDTEAFF
CDR3nt: TGTGCCAGCAGTTTTATTTGGACAGGGCAGGACACTGAAGCTTTCTTT

j_gene: TRBJ1-1
v_gene: TRBV5-1
abundance: -
d_gene: -
len: 15
CDR3aa: CASSLDDRMNTEAFF
CDR3nt: TGCGCCAGCAGCTTGGATGACAGGATGAACACTGAAGCTTTCTTT

j_gene: TRBJ2-2
v_gene: TRBV27
abundance: -
d_gene: -
len: 15
CDR3aa: CASSFRQGGTGELFF
CDR3nt: TGTGCCAGCAGTTTCAGACAGGGAGGTACCGGGGAGCTGTTTTTT

j_gene: TRBJ1-5
v_gene: TRBV29-1
abundance: -
d_gene: TRBD1
len: 13
CDR3aa: CSVGTGGNQPQHF
CDR3nt: TGCAGCGTTGGGACAGGGGGCAATCAGCCCCAGCATTTT

j_gene: TRBJ1-1
v_gene: TRBV7-9
abundance: once
d_gene: -
len: 13
CDR3aa: CASSPRANTEAFF
CDR3nt: TGTGCCAGCAGCCCCCGGGCCAACACTGAAGCTTTCTTT

j_gene: TRBJ2-7
v_gene: TRBV10-3
abundance: -
d_gene: -
len: 14
CDR3aa: CAISARDSEREQYF
CDR3nt: TGTGCCATCAGTGCCCGGGACTCAGAAAGGGAGCAGTACTTC

j_gene: TRBJ1-2
v_gene: TRBV29-1
abundance: -
d_gene: -
len: 12
CDR3aa: CSVVVTNYGYTF
CDR3nt: TGCAGCGTTGTAGTGACTAACTATGGCTACACCTTC

j_gene: TRBJ2-7
v_gene: TRBV5-5
abundance: -
d_gene: TRBD2
len: 15
CDR3aa: CASSLPTGGDYEQYF
CDR3nt: TGTGCCAGCAGCTTGCCTACCGGGGGGGACTACGAGCAGTACTTC